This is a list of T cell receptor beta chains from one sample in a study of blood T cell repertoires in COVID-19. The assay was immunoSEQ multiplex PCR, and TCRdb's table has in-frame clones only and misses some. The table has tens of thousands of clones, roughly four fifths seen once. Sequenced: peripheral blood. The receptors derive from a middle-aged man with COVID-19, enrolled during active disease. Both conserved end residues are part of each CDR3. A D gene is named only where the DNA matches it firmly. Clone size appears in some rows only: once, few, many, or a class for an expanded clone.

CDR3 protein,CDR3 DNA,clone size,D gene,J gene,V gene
CSVVYPFGQYF,TGCAGCGTTGTGTACCCTTTCGGGCAGTACTTC,-,-,TRBJ2-7,TRBV29-1
CASSLVPGGTEAFF,TGTGCCAGCAGCTTGGTCCCGGGAGGCACTGAAGCTTTCTTT,few,-,TRBJ1-1,TRBV5-4
CASSSAGNYGYTF,TGTGCCAGCAGCTCAGCCGGGAACTATGGCTACACCTTC,-,-,TRBJ1-2,TRBV7-9
CASSQERLQDGYTF,TGCGCCAGCAGCCAAGAAAGGCTTCAGGATGGCTACACCTTC,-,-,TRBJ1-2,TRBV4-3
CASSLFGTGPLSNQPQHF,TGTGCCAGCAGTTTATTCGGGACAGGACCCCTTAGCAATCAGCCCCAGCATTTT,-,TRBD1,TRBJ1-5,TRBV27
CSVAGWVTEAFF,TGCAGCGTTGCAGGGTGGGTGACTGAAGCTTTCTTT,-,-,TRBJ1-1,TRBV29-1
CASSSSTQYF,TGTGCCAGCAGTTCTTCTACGCAGTATTTT,once,-,TRBJ2-3,TRBV12-3/TRBV12-4
CASSQDGILAKNIQYF,TGTGCCAGCAGCCAAGACGGGATACTAGCCAAAAACATTCAGTACTTC,-,-,TRBJ2-4,TRBV3-1/TRBV3-2
CASRIQGGLGSPLHF,TGTGCCAGCCGAATACAGGGAGGGCTCGGATCACCCCTCCACTTT,-,-,TRBJ1-6,TRBV19
CASSLSGGAERKLFF,TGTGCCAGCAGCTTGAGTGGGGGGGCTGAAAGAAAACTGTTTTTT,-,-,TRBJ1-4,TRBV5-5
CASNPLGEFNQPQHF,TGTGCCAGTAACCCATTAGGGGAATTCAATCAGCCCCAGCATTTT,-,-,TRBJ1-5,TRBV19
CASSNHGQGSYEQYF,TGCGCCAGCAGCAACCACGGACAGGGATCCTACGAGCAGTACTTC,-,TRBD1,TRBJ2-7,TRBV5-1